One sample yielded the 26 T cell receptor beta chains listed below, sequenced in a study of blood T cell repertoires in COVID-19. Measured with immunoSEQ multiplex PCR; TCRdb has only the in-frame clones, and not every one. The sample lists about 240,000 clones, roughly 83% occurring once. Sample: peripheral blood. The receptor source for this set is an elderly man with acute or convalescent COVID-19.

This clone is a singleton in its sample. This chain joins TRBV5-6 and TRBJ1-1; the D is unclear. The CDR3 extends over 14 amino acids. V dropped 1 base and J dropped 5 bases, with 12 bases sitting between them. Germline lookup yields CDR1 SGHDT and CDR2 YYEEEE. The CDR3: CASSLNQVRTEAFF. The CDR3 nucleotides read TGTGCCAGCAGCTTGAACCAAGTGAGAACTGAAGCTTTCTTT.

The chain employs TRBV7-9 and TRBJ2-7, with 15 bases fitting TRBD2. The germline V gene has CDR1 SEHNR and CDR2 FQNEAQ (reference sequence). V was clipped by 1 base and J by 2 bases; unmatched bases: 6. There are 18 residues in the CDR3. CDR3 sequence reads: CASSLEGTSGRIPYEQYF. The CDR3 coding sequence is TGTGCCAGCAGCTTAGAAGGGACTAGCGGGAGGATACCCTACGAGCAGTACTTC.

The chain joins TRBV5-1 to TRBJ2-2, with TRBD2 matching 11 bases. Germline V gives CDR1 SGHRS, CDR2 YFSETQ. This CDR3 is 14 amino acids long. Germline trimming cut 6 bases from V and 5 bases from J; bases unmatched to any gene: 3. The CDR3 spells CASIPSGGTGELFF. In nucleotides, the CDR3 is TGCGCCAGCATCCCTAGCGGGGGGACCGGGGAGCTGTTTTTT.

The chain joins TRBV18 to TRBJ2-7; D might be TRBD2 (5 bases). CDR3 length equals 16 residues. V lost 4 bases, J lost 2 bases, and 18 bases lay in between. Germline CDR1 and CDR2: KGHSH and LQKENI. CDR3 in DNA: TGTGCCAGCTCACAAGTCGGTGGGAGTAGCGCCTACGAGCAGTACTTC. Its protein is CASSQVGGSSAYEQYF.

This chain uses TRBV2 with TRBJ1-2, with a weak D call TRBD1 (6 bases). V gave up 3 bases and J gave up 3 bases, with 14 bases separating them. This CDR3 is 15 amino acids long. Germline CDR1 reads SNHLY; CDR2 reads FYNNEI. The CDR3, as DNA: TGTGCCAGCAGTGAGGGCAGGGGATCGTACTATGGCTACACCTTC. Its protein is CASSEGRGSYYGYTF. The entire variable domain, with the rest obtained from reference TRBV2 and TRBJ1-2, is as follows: EPEVTQTPSHQVTQMGQEVILRCVPISNHLYFYWYRQILGQKVEFLVSFYNNEISEKSEIFDDQFSVERPDGSNFTLKIRSTKLEDSAMYFCASSEGRGSYYGYTFGSGTRLTVV.

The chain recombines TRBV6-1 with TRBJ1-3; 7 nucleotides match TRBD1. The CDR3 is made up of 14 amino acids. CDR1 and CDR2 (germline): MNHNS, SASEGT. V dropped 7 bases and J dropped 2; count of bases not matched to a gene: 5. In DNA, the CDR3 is TGTGCCAGCACAAGGGGGCCCACTGGAAACACCATATATTTT. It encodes CASTRGPTGNTIYF.

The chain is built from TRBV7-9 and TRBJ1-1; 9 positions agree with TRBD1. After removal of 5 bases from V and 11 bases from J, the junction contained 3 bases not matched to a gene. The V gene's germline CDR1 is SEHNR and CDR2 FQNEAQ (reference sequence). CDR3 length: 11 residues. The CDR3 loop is CASSQTGGAFF. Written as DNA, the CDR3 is TGTGCCAGCAGCCAAACAGGGGGCGCTTTCTTT.

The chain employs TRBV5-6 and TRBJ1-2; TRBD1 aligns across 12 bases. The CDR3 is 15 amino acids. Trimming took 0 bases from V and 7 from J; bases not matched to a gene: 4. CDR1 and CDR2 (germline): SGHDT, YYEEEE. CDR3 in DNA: TGTGCCAGCAGCTTGGCCGGGACAGGGGGCAGTGGCTACACCTTC. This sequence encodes CASSLAGTGGSGYTF.

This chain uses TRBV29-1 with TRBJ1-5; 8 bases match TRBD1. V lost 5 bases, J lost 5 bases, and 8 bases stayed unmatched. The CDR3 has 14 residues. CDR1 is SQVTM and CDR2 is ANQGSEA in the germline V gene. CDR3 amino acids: CSVLMDREDQPQHF. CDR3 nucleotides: TGCAGCGTTCTTATGGACAGGGAAGATCAGCCCCAGCATTTT.

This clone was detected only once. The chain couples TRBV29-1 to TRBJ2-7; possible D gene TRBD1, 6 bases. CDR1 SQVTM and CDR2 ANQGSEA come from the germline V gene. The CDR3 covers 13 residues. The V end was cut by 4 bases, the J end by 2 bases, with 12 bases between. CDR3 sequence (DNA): TGCAGCGTTGGACCGGGACACCCCTACGAGCAGTACTTC. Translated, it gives CSVGPGHPYEQYF.

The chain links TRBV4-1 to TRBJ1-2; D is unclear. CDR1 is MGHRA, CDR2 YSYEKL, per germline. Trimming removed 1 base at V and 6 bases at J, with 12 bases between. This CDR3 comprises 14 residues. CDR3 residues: CASSQGEQAHGYTF. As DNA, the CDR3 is TGCGCCAGCAGCCAAGGGGAGCAGGCTCATGGCTACACCTTC.

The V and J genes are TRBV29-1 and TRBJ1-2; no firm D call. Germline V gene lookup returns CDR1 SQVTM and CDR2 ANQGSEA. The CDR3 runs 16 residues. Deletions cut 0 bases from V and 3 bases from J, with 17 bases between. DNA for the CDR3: TGCAGCGTTGAAGATATAGTTAGGCGGAGAGACTATGGCTACACCTTC. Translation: CSVEDIVRRRDYGYTF.

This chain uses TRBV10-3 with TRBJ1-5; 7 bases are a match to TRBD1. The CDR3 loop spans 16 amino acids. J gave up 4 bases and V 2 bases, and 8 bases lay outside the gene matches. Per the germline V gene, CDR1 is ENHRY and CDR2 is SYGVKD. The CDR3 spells CAISESRGTENQPQHF. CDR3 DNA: TGTGCCATCAGTGAGAGTCGGGGGACAGAAAATCAGCCCCAGCATTTT.

CDR3 nucleotides: TGTGCCAGCAGCCAAGATCTTGGCATCCAAGAGACCCAGTACTTC. The encoded protein is CASSQDLGIQETQYF. This chain uses TRBV14 with TRBJ2-5, with D unclear. Germline loops: CDR1 SGHDN, CDR2 FVKESK. The CDR3 has 15 residues. V lost 0 bases to trimming and J lost 1 base, with 9 bases between them. Supplemented by reference TRBV14 and TRBJ2-5, the full variable domain reads EAGVTQFPSHSVIEKGQTVTLRCDPISGHDNLYWYRRVMGKEIKFLLHFVKESKQDESGMPNNRFLAERTGGTYSTLKVQPAELEDSGVYFCASSQDLGIQETQYFGPGTRLLVL.

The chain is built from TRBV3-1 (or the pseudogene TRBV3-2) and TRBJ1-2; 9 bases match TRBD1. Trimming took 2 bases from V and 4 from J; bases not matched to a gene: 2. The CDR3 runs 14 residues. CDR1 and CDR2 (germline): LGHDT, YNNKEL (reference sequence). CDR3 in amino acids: CASSQSGQGYGYTF. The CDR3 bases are TGTGCCAGCAGCCAATCGGGACAGGGCTATGGCTACACCTTC.

CDR3 in DNA: TGTGCCAGCTCACCGGGACTGGCGGATGGCTACACCTTC. Its translation: CASSPGLADGYTF. The V call is TRBV18, the J call TRBJ1-2, with a tentative D call TRBD1 (5 bases). Trimming removed 3 bases at V and 6 bases at J, with 11 bases between. CDR1 and CDR2 from the germline V gene are KGHSH and LQKENI. The CDR3 has 13 amino acids.

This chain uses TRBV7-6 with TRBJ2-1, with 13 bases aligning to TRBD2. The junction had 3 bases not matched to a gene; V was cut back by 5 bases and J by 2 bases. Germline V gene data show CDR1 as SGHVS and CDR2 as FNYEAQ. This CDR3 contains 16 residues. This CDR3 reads CASSITSGGAYNEQFF. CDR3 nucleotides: TGTGCCAGCAGCATAACTAGCGGGGGGGCCTACAATGAGCAGTTCTTC.

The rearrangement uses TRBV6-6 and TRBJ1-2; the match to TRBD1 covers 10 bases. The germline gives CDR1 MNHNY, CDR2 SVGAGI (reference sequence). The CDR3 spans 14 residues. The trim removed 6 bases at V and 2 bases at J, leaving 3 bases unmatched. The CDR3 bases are TGTGCCAGCAGGGGGACAGGGGACAACTATGGCTACACCTTC. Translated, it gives CASRGTGDNYGYTF.

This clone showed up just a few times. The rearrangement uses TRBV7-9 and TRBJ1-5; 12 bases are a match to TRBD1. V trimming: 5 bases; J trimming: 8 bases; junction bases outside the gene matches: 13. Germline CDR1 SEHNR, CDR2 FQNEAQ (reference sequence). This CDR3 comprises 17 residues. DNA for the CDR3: TGTGCCAGCAGCACGGCCGGGACAGGGGGCCCCGGGAAGCCCCAGCATTTT. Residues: CASSTAGTGGPGKPQHF.

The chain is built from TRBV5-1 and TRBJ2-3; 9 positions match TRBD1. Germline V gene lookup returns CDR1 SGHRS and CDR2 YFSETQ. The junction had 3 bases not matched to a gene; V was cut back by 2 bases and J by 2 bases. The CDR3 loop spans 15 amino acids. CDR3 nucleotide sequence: TGCGCCAGCAGCTTAGGACAGGGGCACACAGATACGCAGTATTTT. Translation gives CASSLGQGHTDTQYF.

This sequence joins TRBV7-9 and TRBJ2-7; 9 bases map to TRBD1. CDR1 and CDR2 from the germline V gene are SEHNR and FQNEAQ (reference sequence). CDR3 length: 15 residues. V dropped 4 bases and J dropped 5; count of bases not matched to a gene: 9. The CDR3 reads CASSYRDRVPHEQYF. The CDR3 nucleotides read TGTGCCAGCAGCTACCGGGACAGGGTCCCCCACGAGCAGTACTTC.

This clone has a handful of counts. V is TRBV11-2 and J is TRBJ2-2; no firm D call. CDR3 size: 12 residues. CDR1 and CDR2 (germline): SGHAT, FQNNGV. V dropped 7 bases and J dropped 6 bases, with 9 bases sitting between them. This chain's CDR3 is CASKTGPGELFF. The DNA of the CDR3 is TGTGCCAGCAAGACTGGTCCCGGGGAGCTGTTTTTT.

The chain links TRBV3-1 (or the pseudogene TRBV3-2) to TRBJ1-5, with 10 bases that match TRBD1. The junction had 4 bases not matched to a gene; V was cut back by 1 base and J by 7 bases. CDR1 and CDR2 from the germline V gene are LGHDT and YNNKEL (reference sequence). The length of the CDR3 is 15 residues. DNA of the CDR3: TGTGCCAGCAGCCAAGCCGGGACAGGGGTCCAGCCCCAGCATTTT. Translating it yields CASSQAGTGVQPQHF.

CDR3 coding DNA: TGCAGCGTTGTCAGGGCTGAAAAACTGTTTTTT. It encodes CSVVRAEKLFF. The V call is TRBV29-1, the J call TRBJ1-4, with a possible D match to TRBD1 (5 bases). Germline loops: CDR1 SQVTM, CDR2 ANQGSEA. V gave up 4 bases and J gave up 7 bases, with 7 bases separating them. This CDR3 is built from 11 residues.

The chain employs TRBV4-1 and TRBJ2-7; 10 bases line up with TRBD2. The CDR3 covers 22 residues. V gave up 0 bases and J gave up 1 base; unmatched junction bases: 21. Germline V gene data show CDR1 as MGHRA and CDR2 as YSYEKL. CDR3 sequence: CASSQDLMLASGGHYLSYEQYF. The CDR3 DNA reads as TGCGCCAGCAGCCAAGATCTTATGTTGGCTAGCGGGGGTCATTACCTATCCTACGAGCAGTACTTC.

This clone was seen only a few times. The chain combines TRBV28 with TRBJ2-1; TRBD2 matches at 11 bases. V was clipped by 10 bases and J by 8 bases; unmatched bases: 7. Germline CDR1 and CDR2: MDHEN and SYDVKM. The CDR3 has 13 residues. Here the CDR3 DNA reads TGTGCCACCTTAGCGGGGGGGCCCTATGAGCAGTTCTTC. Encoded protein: CATLAGGPYEQFF.